The entry that follows covers one TCR beta chain sequence. Its cognate antigen is unknown. The ends lost 4 bases at V and 6 bases at J; junction bases unmatched: 7. In germline, CDR1 is SGHAT, CDR2 FQDESV (reference sequence). The CDR3 totals 15 residues. These data come from a study of graft-versus-host responses after intestinal transplantation. Study-wide points: Detected in recipient marrow were GvH clones, some of which were first observed in ileum or blood.

Only in-frame clones appear in the TCRdb table, and some are missing; sequencing was by immunoSEQ multiplex PCR. The table has 10,000 to 15,000 clones, over 85% seen once. The rearrangement uses TRBV11-1 and TRBJ1-4; 8 nucleotides match TRBD1. The sequence derives from a human patient who received an intestinal transplant, so some T cells may come from the graft donor. The sample in question was PBMCs, obtained roughly 110 days after intestinal transplant. This chain's CDR3 is CASSSNRGTHEKLFF. CDR3 in DNA: TGTGCCAGCAGCTCCAACAGGGGGACCCATGAAAAACTGTTTTTT.